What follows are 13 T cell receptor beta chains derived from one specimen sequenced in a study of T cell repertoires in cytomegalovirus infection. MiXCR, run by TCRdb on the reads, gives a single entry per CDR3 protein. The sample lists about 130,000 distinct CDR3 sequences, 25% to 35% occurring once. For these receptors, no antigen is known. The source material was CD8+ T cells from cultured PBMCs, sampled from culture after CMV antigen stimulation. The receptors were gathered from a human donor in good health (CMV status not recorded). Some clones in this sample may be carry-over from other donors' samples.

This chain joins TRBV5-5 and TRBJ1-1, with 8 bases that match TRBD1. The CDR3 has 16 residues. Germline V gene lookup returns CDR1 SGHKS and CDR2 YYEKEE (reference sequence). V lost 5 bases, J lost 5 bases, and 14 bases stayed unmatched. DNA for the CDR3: TGTGCCAGCAGGTCGGCACGGACAGGGTGGGAGACTGAAGCTTTCTTT. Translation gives CASRSARTGWETEAFF.

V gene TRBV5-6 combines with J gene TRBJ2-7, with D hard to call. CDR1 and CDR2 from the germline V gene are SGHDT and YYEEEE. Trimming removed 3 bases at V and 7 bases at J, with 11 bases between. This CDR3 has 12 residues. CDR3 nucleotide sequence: TGTGCCAGCAGCTGGTTAGCTGGGGAGCAGTACTTC. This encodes CASSWLAGEQYF. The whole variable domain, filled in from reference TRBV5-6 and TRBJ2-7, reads DAGVTQSPTHLIKTRGQQVTLRCSPKSGHDTVSWYQQALGQGPQFIFQYYEEEERQRGNFPDRFSGHQFPNYSSELNVNALLLGDSALYLCASSWLAGEQYFGPGTRLTVT.

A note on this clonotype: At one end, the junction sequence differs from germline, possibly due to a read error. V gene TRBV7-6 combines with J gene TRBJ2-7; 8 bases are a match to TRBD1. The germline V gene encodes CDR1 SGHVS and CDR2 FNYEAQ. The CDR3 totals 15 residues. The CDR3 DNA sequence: TGTGCTAGCAGCTTAGGACAGGGAAGCTCCTACGAGCAGTACTTC. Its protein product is CASSLGQGSSYEQYF.

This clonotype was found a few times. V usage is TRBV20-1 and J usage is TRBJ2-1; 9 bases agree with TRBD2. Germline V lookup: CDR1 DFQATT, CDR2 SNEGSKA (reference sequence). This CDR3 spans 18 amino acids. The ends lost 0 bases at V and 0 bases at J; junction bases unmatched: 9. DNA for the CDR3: TGCAGTGCTAGAGATCGGTCCAGCGGGGGGACCTCCTACAATGAGCAGTTCTTC. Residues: CSARDRSSGGTSYNEQFF.

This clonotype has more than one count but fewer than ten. The CDR3: CASSSYRQGINEQFF. Written as DNA, the CDR3 is TGTGCCAGCAGCTCGTATCGACAGGGAATCAATGAGCAGTTCTTC. J is TRBJ2-1 and V is TRBV7-8, with 7 bases matching TRBD1. Germline CDR1 SGHVS, CDR2 FQNEAQ. V shed 4 bases, J shed 6 bases, and the junction held 9 bases outside the gene matches. The CDR3 covers 15 residues. The complete variable domain, with remaining parts taken from reference TRBV7-8 and TRBJ2-1, reads GAGVSQSPRYKVAKRGQDVALRCDPISGHVSLFWYQQALGQGPEFLTYFQNEAQLDKSGLPSDRFFAERPEGSVSTLKIQRTQQEDSAVYLCASSSYRQGINEQFFGPGTRLTVL.

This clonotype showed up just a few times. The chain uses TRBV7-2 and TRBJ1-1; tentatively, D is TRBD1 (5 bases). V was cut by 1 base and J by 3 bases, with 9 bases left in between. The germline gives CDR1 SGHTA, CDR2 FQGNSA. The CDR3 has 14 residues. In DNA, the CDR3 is TGTGCCAGCAGCTTAGACCGGGGCTACACTGAAGCTTTCTTT. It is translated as CASSLDRGYTEAFF.

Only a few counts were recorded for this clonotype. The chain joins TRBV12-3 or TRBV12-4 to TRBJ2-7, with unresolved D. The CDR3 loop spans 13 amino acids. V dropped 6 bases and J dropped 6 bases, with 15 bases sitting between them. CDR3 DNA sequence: TGTGCCAGCAGCCCAAGTTGGGCGTTCGAGCAGTACTTC. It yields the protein CASSPSWAFEQYF.

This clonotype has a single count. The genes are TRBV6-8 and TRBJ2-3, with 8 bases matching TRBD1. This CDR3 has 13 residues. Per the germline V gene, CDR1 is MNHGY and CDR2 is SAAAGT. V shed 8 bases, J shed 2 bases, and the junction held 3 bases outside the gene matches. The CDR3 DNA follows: TGTGCCAGCCGGGACAGGCTCACAGATACGCAGTATTTT. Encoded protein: CASRDRLTDTQYF.

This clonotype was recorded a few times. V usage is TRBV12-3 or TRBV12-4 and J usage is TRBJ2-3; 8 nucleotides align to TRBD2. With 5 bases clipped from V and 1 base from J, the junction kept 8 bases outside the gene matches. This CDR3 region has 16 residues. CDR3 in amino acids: CASSTRSAGGTDTQYF. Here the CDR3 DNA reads TGTGCCAGCAGTACCCGATCAGCGGGGGGCACAGATACGCAGTATTTT.

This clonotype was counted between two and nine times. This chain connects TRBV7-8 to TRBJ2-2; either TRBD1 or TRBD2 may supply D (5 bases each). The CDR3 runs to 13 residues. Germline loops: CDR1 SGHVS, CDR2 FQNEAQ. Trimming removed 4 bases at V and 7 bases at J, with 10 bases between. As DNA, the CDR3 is TGTGCCAGCAGCTCCGTTGGGGGCGGGGAGCTGTTTTTT. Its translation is CASSSVGGGELFF.

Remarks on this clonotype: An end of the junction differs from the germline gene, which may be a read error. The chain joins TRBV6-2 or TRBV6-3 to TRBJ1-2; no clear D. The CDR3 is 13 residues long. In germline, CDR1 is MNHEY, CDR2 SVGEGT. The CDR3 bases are TGTGCCAGCAGTTACAAGGAACAGACACCTTTCGCCTTC. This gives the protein CASSYKEQTPFAF.

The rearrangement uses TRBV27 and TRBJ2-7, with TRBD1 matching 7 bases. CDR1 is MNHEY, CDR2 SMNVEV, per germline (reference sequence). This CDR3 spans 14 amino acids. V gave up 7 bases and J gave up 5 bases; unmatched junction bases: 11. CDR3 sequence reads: CASMHDRARNEQYF. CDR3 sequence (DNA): TGTGCCAGCATGCATGACAGGGCCAGGAACGAGCAGTACTTC.

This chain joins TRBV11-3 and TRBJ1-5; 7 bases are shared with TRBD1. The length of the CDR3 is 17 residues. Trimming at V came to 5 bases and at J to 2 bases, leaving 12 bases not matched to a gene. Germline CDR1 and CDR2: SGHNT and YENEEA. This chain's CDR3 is CASSTGGQKRGNQPQHF. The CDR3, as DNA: TGTGCCAGCAGCACCGGGGGACAGAAACGGGGCAATCAGCCCCAGCATTTT. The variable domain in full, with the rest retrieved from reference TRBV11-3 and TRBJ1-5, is EAGVVQSPRYKIIEKKQPVAFWCNPISGHNTLYWYLQNLGQGPELLIRYENEEAVDDSQLPKDRFSAERLKGVDSTLKIQPAELGDSAVYLCASSTGGQKRGNQPQHFGDGTRLSIL.